This T cell receptor beta chain was captured in a study of Siglec-9 on CD8 T cells in melanoma. Sequenced by immunoSEQ multiplex PCR; TCRdb stores in-frame clones only, minus some. The sample lists about 1,400 clones; more than 50% were seen once. CDR1 and CDR2 (germline): SGDLS, YYNGEE. V dropped 4 bases and J dropped 9; count of bases not matched to a gene: 5. This CDR3 is 14 amino acids long. The V call is TRBV9, the J call TRBJ2-1; 12 nucleotides match TRBD2. The sequencing input was Siglec-9+ CD8+ T cells sorted from blood. The clonotype originates from a human donor in good health. The CDR3 is CASSSSGRASEQFF. The CDR3 DNA sequence: TGTGCCAGCAGCTCTAGCGGGAGGGCCAGTGAGCAGTTCTTC.